Sequencing of this TCR beta chain was carried out in a study of radiotherapy plus CTLA-4 blockade in lung cancer. Sequencing used immunoSEQ multiplex PCR; TCRdb keeps in-frame clones, though not all of them. The data show 70,000 to 90,000 clones, around nine tenths seen once. The length of the CDR3 is 15 residues. V dropped 2 bases and J dropped 4 bases, with 11 bases sitting between them. Germline loops: CDR1 LNHDA, CDR2 SQIVND (reference sequence). V and J are TRBV19 and TRBJ2-2, with D tentatively TRBD2 (6 bases). The input for sequencing was peripheral blood, taken from a patient treated with radiotherapy plus ipilimumab. This sequence was found in a human donor with non-small cell lung cancer who had stable disease on radiotherapy plus ipilimumab. The CDR3 nucleotides read TGTGCCAGTAGTATAATGGGAGGATCCACCGGGGAGCTGTTTTTT. Residues: CASSIMGGSTGELFF.